These 20 T cell receptor beta chains were all obtained from the same sample, sequenced in a study of cytomegalovirus exposure and HLA in healthy donors. The PCR used 60 Vbeta and 13 Jbeta primers. TCRdb keeps only in-frame clones here, not all; method: immunoSEQ multiplex PCR. The sample has under 150,000 clones. Sequencing used PBMCs. Every receptor here comes from a middle-aged woman in good health and CMV-seronegative.

The V gene is TRBV4-2, the J gene TRBJ2-7; the D is unclear. Germline CDR1 is LGHNA and CDR2 is YNFKEQ. The CDR3 totals 13 residues. Deletions cut 0 bases from V and 0 bases from J, with 3 bases between. CDR3 protein: CASSQDSSYEQYF. The CDR3 nucleotides are TGTGCCAGCAGCCAAGACAGCTCCTACGAGCAGTACTTC.

The CDR3 DNA reads TGCGCCAGCAGCTTGGCGGCACCGGGACAGGGGGCCCCAACTAATGAAAAACTGTTTTTT. Translation: CASSLAAPGQGAPTNEKLFF. The chain joins TRBV5-1 to TRBJ1-4; 12 bases match TRBD1. This CDR3 is built from 20 residues. Germline-derived CDR1 and CDR2 are SGHRS and YFSETQ. The V segment lost 0 bases and the J segment 0 bases; nucleotides outside the gene matches: 9.

On this clone: Other DNA sequences in the same sample also yield this CDR3. The chain joins TRBV18 to TRBJ1-5; no clear D gene. This CDR3 spans 14 amino acids. From germline, CDR1 is KGHSH and CDR2 LQKENI. V was clipped by 4 bases and J by 2 bases, with 9 bases between them. The CDR3 region is CASSLGTGNQPQHF. CDR3 DNA sequence: TGTGCCAGCTCACTCGGCACAGGCAATCAGCCCCAGCATTTT.

The rearrangement links TRBV7-2 to TRBJ2-7; 7 nucleotides match TRBD1. V trimming: 1 base; J trimming: 6 bases; junction bases outside the gene matches: 9. The length of the CDR3 is 15 residues. The V gene's germline CDR1 is SGHTA and CDR2 FQGNSA. CDR3 sequence: CASSLVGQGVGEQYF. Here the CDR3 DNA reads TGTGCCAGCAGCTTAGTAGGGCAGGGGGTCGGCGAGCAGTACTTC.

V usage is TRBV6-5 and J usage is TRBJ1-3; 8 nucleotides align to TRBD1. This CDR3 is 16 amino acids long. J lost 5 bases, V lost 3 bases, and 9 bases had no gene match. Germline loops: CDR1 MNHEY, CDR2 SVGAGI. In nucleotides, the CDR3 is TGTGCCAGCAGTTATTCGCACAGGGGGAGAAGAAACACCATATATTTT. It codes for CASSYSHRGRRNTIYF.

This CDR3 is CASSFTQGNEQFF. In DNA, the CDR3 is TGTGCCAGCAGCTTCACACAGGGGAATGAGCAGTTCTTC. The rearrangement links TRBV7-3 to TRBJ2-1, with 7 bases fitting TRBD1. Looked up from germline, CDR1 is SGHTA and CDR2 is FQGTGA. The V gene end was trimmed by 3 bases and the J gene end by 7 bases; junction bases not matched to a gene: 3. The CDR3 loop spans 13 amino acids.

The chain joins TRBV7-9 to TRBJ2-1; D is perhaps TRBD1 (6 bases). The germline V and J ends were trimmed by 6 bases and 8 bases, with 14 bases remaining between them. This CDR3 region has 13 residues. Germline assignment: CDR1 SEHNR and CDR2 FQNEAQ (reference sequence). The CDR3 here is CASSQGSEDEQFF. As DNA, the CDR3 is TGTGCCAGCAGTCAGGGGTCTGAGGATGAGCAGTTCTTC.

V is TRBV28 and J is TRBJ2-7, with 7 bases that match TRBD1. Germline CDR1 reads MDHEN; CDR2 reads SYDVKM. Trimming at V came to 6 bases and at J to 4 bases, leaving 15 bases not matched to a gene. This CDR3 contains 16 residues. CDR3 sequence: CASSETPGTALYEQYF. As DNA, the CDR3 is TGTGCCAGCAGCGAAACCCCCGGGACAGCTTTATACGAGCAGTACTTC. Filled out from reference TRBV28 and TRBJ2-7, the complete variable domain reads DVKVTQSSRYLVKRTGEKVFLECVQDMDHENMFWYRQDPGLGLRLIYFSYDVKMKEKGDIPEGYSVSREKKERFSLILESASTNQTSMYLCASSETPGTALYEQYFGPGTRLTVT.

The V call is TRBV5-6, the J call TRBJ2-7; D possibly corresponds to TRBD2 (5 bases). Trimming took off 5 bases at V and 9 bases at J, with 18 bases between the two ends. CDR3 length: 13 amino acids. CDR1 SGHDT and CDR2 YYEEEE come from the germline V gene. The CDR3 DNA sequence: TGTGCCAGCAGTTCATTATTTCGAAGCGGGCAGTACGTC. Protein: CASSSLFRSGQYV.

This chain connects TRBV10-3 to TRBJ2-3, with TRBD2 as a possible D gene (5 bases). V was clipped by 7 bases and J by 2 bases, with 13 bases between them. CDR1 and CDR2 (germline): ENHRY, SYGVKD. The CDR3 spans 14 residues. The CDR3 region is CAITDSVDTDTQYF. The CDR3 DNA reads as TGTGCCATCACCGATAGCGTGGACACAGATACGCAGTATTTT.

The rearrangement uses TRBV19 and TRBJ1-2, with no clear D. This CDR3 comprises 10 residues. CDR1 LNHDA and CDR2 SQIVND come from the germline V gene (reference sequence). Between the trimmed V and J ends, which lost 6 bases and 6 bases, there was a span of 5 bases. The CDR3 spells CASSQNGYTF. In DNA, the CDR3 is TGTGCCAGTAGCCAAAATGGCTACACCTTC. The entire variable domain, with the rest obtained from reference TRBV19 and TRBJ1-2, is as follows: DGGITQSPKYLFRKEGQNVTLSCEQNLNHDAMYWYRQDPGQGLRLIYYSQIVNDFQKGDIAEGYSVSREKKESFPLTVTSAQKNPTAFYLCASSQNGYTFGSGTRLTVV.

V usage is TRBV6-1 and J usage is TRBJ2-7, with 7 bases lining up with TRBD1. This CDR3 comprises 16 residues. J was trimmed by 3 bases and V by 4 bases; bases with no gene match: 12. Germline V gives CDR1 MNHNS, CDR2 SASEGT. The CDR3 loop reads CASSATPLTGSYEQYF. As DNA, the CDR3 is TGTGCCAGCAGTGCAACCCCCCTGACAGGGAGCTACGAGCAGTACTTC.

This chain joins TRBV4-2 and TRBJ2-3; 8 bases map to TRBD2. Germline V gene data show CDR1 as LGHNA and CDR2 as YNFKEQ. V lost 0 bases, J lost 6 bases, and 8 bases stayed unmatched. The CDR3 loop spans 16 amino acids. CDR3: CASSQDRAGARDTQYF. In nucleotides, the CDR3 is TGTGCCAGCAGCCAAGATAGAGCGGGGGCTAGGGATACGCAGTATTTT.

V is TRBV5-8 and J is TRBJ1-4; TRBD1 matches 7 bases. Unmatched junction bases numbered 7, after V lost 3 bases and J lost 5 bases. Germline CDR1 is SGHTS and CDR2 is YDEGEE. This CDR3 spans 15 amino acids. This CDR3 is CASSSWDSGNEKLFF. CDR3 sequence (DNA): TGTGCCAGCAGCTCCTGGGACAGCGGGAATGAAAAACTGTTTTTT.

The chain links TRBV4-2 to TRBJ1-1; D call uncertain. The CDR3 totals 16 residues. Germline assignment: CDR1 LGHNA and CDR2 YNFKEQ. V dropped 1 base and J dropped 6 bases, with 18 bases sitting between them. The CDR3 sequence is CASSQAAHLRGPEAFF. CDR3 in DNA: TGTGCCAGCAGCCAAGCGGCCCATCTCAGAGGGCCTGAAGCTTTCTTT.

The CDR3 region has the DNA TGTGCCAGCTCACCCTACGGGTTTGGCAATCAGCCCCAGCATTTT. Protein: CASSPYGFGNQPQHF. The genes are TRBV18 and TRBJ1-5; D is ambiguous. This CDR3 region has 15 residues. With 3 bases removed from V and 2 bases from J, the gap between germline ends came to 11 bases. The germline CDR1 and CDR2 sequences are KGHSH and LQKENI.

The J gene is TRBJ1-6, the V gene TRBV18; 10 nucleotides match TRBD1. CDR1 KGHSH and CDR2 LQKENI come from the germline V gene. The V gene end was trimmed by 2 bases and the J gene end by 10 bases; junction bases not matched to a gene: 5. The CDR3 is made up of 15 amino acids. The CDR3 is CASSPGGQGESPLHF. CDR3 in DNA: TGTGCCAGCTCACCAGGAGGACAGGGGGAATCACCCCTCCACTTT.

This chain connects TRBV6-6 to TRBJ1-6; D is unclear. The CDR3 loop spans 15 amino acids. The V end lost 0 bases, the J end lost 5 bases, and 8 bases lay between the germline ends. Germline V gene data show CDR1 as MNHNY and CDR2 as SVGAGI (reference sequence). Written as DNA, the CDR3 is TGTGCCAGCAGTTACTCGGGCCAAAATAATTCACCCCTCCACTTT. It encodes CASSYSGQNNSPLHF.

This sequence joins TRBV7-9 and TRBJ2-1, with D perhaps TRBD1 (6 bases). This CDR3 has 14 amino acids. V lost 3 bases to trimming and J lost 7 bases, with 13 bases between them. Germline V gives CDR1 SEHNR, CDR2 FQNEAQ (reference sequence). This CDR3 reads CASSFRLGANEQFF. CDR3 DNA sequence: TGTGCCAGCAGCTTCAGATTGGGGGCAAATGAGCAGTTCTTC.

The V gene is TRBV27, the J gene TRBJ1-1, with no clear D. Germline V gene data show CDR1 as MNHEY and CDR2 as SMNVEV (reference sequence). V lost 8 bases, J lost 7 bases, and 8 bases lay in between. The CDR3 runs to 10 residues. CDR3 bases: TGTGCCAGCGTGTGTAGTGAAGCTTTCTTT. Translation: CASVCSEAFF.